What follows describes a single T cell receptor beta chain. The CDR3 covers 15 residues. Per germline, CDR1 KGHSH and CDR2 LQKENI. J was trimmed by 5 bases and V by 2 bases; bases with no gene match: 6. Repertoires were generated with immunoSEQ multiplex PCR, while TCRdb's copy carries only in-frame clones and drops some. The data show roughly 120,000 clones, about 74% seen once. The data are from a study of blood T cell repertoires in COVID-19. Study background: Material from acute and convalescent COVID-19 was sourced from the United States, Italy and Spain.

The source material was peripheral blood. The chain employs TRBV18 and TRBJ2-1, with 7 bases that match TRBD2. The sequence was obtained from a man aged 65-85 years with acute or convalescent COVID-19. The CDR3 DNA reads TGTGCCAGCTCACCAGTCGCGGGGGTCGACAATGAGCAGTTCTTC. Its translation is CASSPVAGVDNEQFF.